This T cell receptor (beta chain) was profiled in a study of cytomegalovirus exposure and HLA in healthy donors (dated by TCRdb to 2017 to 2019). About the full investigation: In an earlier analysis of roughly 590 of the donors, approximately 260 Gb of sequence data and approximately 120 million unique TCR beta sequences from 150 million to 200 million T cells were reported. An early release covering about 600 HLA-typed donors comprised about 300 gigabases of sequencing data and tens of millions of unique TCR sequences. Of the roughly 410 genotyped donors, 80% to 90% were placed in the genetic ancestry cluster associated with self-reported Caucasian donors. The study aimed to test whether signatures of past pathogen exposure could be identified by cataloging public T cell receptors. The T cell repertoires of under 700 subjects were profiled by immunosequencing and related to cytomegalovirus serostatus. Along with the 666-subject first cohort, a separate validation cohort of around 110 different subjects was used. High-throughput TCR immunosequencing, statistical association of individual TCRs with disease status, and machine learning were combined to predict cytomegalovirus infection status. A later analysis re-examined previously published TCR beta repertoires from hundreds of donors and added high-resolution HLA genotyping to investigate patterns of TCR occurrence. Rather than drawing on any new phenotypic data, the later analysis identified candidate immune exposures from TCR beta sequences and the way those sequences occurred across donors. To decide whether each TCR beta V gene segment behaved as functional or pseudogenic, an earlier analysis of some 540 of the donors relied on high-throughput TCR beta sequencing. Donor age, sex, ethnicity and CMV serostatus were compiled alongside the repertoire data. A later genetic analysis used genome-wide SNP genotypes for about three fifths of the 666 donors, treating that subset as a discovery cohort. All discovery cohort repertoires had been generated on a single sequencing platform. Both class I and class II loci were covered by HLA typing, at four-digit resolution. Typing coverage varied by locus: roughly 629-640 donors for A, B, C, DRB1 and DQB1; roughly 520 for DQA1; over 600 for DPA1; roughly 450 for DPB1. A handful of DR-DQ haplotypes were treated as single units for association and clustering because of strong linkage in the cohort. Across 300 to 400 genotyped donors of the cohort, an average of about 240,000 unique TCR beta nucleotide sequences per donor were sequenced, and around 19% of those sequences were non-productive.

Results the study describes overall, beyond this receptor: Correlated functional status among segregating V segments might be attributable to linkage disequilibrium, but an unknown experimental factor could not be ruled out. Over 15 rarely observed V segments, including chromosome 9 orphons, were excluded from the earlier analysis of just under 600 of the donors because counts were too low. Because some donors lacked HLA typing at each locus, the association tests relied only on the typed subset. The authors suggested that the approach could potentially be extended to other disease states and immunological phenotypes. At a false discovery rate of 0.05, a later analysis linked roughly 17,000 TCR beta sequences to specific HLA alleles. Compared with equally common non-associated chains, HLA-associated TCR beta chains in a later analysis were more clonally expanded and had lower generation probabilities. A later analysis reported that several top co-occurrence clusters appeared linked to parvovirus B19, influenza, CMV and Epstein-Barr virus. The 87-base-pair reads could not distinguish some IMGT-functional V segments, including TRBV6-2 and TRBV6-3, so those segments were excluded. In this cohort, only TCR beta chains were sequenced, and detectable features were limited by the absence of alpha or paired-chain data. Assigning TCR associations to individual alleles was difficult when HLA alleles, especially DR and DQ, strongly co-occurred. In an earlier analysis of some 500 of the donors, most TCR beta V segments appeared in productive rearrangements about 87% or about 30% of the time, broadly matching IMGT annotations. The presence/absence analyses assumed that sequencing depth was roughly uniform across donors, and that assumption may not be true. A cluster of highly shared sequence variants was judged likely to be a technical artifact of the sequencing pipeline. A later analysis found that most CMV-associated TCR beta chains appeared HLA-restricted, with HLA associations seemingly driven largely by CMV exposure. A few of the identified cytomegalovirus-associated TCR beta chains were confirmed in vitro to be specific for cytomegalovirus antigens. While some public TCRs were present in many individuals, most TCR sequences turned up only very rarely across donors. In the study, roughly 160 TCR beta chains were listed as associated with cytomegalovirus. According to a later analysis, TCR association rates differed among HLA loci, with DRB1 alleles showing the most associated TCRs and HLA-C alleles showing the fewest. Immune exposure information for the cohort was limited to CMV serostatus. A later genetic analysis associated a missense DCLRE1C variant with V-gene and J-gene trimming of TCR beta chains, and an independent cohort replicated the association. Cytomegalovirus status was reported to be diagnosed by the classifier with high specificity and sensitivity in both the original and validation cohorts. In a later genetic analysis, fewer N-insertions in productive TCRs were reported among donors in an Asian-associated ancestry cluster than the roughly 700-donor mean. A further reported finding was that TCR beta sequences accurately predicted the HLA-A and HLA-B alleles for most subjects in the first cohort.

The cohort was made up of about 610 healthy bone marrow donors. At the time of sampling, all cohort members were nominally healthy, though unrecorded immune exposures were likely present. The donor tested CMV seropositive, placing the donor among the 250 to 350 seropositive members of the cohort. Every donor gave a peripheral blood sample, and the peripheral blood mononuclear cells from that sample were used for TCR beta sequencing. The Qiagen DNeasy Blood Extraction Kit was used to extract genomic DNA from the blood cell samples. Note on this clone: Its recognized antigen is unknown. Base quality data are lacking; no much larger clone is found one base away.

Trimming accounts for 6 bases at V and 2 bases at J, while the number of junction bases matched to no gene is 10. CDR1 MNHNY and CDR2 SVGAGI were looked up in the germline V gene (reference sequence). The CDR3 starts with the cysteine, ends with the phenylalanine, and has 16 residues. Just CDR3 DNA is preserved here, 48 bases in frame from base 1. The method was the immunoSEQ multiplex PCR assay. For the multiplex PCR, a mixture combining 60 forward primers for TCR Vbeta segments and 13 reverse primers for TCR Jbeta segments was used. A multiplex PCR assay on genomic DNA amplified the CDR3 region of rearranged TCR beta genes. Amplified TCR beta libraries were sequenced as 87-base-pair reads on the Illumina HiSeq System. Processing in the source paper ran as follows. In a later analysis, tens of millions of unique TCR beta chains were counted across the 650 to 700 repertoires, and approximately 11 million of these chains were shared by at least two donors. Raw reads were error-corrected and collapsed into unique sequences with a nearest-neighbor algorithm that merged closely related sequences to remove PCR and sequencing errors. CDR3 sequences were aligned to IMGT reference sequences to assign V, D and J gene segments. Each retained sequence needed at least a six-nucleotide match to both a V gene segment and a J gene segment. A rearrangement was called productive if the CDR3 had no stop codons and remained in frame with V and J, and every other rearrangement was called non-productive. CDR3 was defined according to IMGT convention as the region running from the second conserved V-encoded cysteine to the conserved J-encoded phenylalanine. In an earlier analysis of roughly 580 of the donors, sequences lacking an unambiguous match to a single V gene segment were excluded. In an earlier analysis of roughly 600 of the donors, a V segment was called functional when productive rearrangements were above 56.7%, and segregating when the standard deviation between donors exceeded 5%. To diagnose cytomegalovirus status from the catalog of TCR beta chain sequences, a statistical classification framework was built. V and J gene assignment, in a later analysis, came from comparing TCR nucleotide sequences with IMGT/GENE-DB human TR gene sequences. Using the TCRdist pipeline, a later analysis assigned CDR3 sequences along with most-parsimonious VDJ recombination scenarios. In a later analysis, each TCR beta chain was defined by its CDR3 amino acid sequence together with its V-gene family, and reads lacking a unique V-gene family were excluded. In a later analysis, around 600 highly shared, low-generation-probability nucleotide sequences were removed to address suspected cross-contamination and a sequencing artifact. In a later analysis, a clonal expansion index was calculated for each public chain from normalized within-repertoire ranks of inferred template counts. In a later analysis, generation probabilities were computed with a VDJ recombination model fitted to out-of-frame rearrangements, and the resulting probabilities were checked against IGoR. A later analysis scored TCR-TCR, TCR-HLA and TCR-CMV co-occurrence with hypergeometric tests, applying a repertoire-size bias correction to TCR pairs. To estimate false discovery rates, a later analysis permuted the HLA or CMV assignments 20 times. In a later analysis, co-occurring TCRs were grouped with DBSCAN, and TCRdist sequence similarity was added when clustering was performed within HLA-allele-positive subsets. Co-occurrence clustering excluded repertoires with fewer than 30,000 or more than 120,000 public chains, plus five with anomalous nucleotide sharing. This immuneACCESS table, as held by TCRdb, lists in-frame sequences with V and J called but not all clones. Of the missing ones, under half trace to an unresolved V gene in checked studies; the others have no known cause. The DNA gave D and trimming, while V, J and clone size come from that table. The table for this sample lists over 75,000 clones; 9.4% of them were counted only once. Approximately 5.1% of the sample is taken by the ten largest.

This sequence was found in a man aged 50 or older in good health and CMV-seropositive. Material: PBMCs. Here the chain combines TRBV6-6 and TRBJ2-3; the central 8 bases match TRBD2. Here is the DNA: TGTGCCAGCAGCCTGATGGGCGGGGGGCACACAGATACGCAGTATTTT. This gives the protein CASSLMGGGHTDTQYF.